This TCR beta chain appears in the sequencing data of a study of OX40 agonist ivuxolimab in advanced cancers. Produced via immunoSEQ multiplex PCR; TCRdb's table is partial and in-frame only. The sample lists about 59,000 clones, about nine tenths seen once, with around 0.76% in the top ten. V lost 6 bases, J lost 7 bases, and 19 bases lay in between. This CDR3 comprises 15 residues. The germline gives CDR1 SGHTA, CDR2 FQGNSA. With respect to this clone: As yet, its antigen is unknown.

Findings and caveats of the study: Expanded clones belonging to CD8+ T cells outnumbered, on average, those of CD4+. Dose levels from 0.1 to 3.0 mg/kg saw CD4+ and CD8+ blood T cells expand clonally by week 6. Partly responding patients at 0.1-3.0 mg/kg showed some of the smallest clonal expansion.

The origin of this receptor is an adult with an advanced solid tumor such as melanoma, head and neck, liver or kidney cancer. The chain recombines TRBV7-2 with TRBJ2-1, with D possibly called TRBD1 or TRBD2 (5 bases each). Material: CD4+ or CD8+ T cells sorted from blood, obtained in a trial of the OX40 agonist ivuxolimab. Written as DNA, the CDR3 is TGTGCCAGCAGGAGCCCCGGGACGAACAAGAATGAGCAGTTCTTC. It encodes CASRSPGTNKNEQFF.